This TCR beta chain was recorded in a study of CD8+CD57+ T cells in acquired aplastic anemia. Study-wide background: CD4+ and CD8+ cells, once sorted, gave DNA averaging approximately 3 ug. The study obtained 9 million to 11 million reads on average for CD4+ cells from healthy donors. General observations from the study: Fewer than 35 shared CD8+ CDR3s appeared highly expressed within patients' immunodominant clones.

This CDR3 spans 13 amino acids. Trimming at V came to 8 bases and at J to 6 bases, leaving 9 bases not matched to a gene. Germline values: CDR1 LNHDA, CDR2 SQIVND (reference sequence). This clonotype was counted ten times or more. The antigen is unknown. The use of genomic DNA as template underpinned the TCR beta VDJ and CDR3 profiling. TCRdb used MiXCR to reprocess the reads, holding one entry per CDR3 protein. The data show under 250,000 distinct CDR3 sequences, with 30% to 35% seen just once and 1% to 1.3% held by the top ten. The chain carries TRBV19 and TRBJ2-5, with 7 bases identical to TRBD1. The sample was sorted CD4+, CD8+, or CD8+CD57+ T cells (not recorded which) from PBMCs. The receptor was derived from a human donor in good health, serving as a control. This CDR3 reads CASSTTGLKTQYF. DNA for the CDR3: TGTGCCAGTTCGACGACAGGGTTAAAGACCCAGTACTTC. Full variable domain (rest looked up from reference TRBV19 and TRBJ2-5): DGGITQSPKYLFRKEGQNVTLSCEQNLNHDAMYWYRQDPGQGLRLIYYSQIVNDFQKGDIAEGYSVSREKKESFPLTVTSAQKNPTAFYLCASSTTGLKTQYFGPGTRLLVL.